The clone carrying this TCR beta chain was recorded a few times. What it binds is unknown. CD45RO/CCR7/CD25/CD127/CD95/CD27 separated CD4+ naive, central memory, regulatory and stem cell-like memory cells by sorting. All of the isolated RNA was reverse transcribed, so expressed TCRB transcripts were sequenced. Clones were sequenced by immunoSEQ multiplex PCR, and TCRdb holds only the in-frame ones, with some missing. The sample lists 400,000 or so clones, about 10% occurring once. The sample originates from a study of beta chain features in type 1 diabetes. Study conclusions and caveats: A definitive answer on HLA type influencing TCRB rearrangement was not reached here. Moderate yet significant TCRB CDR3 shortening was seen in Type 1 diabetes patients in all four CD4+ subsets. Type 1 diabetes patients showed fewer insertions and more deletions at VDJ junctions.

Germline V gene sequence: CDR1 MDHEN, CDR2 SYDVKM. This CDR3 has 13 residues. V lost 6 bases to trimming and J lost 3 bases; unmatched junction nucleotides: 5. The sample taken for sequencing was central memory CD4+ T cells from blood. The chain recombines TRBV28 with TRBJ2-7, with 7 positions matching TRBD1. The receptor's source is a man under 40 with type 1 diabetes. DNA of the CDR3: TGTGCCAGCAGGATTGGACAGGACTACGAGCAGTACTTC. Encoded protein: CASRIGQDYEQYF. Complete variable domain (other parts from reference TRBV28 and TRBJ2-7): DVKVTQSSRYLVKRTGEKVFLECVQDMDHENMFWYRQDPGLGLRLIYFSYDVKMKEKGDIPEGYSVSREKKERFSLILESASTNQTSMYLCASRIGQDYEQYFGPGTRLTVT.